The following is a T cell receptor beta chain sequence with its context. The antigen remains undetermined. TCRdb reprocessed the 5' RACE reads and keeps a single row for each CDR3 protein, giving no DNA. The sample's table shows 350,000 to 400,000 distinct CDR3 sequences. The sample originates from a study of T cells expressing NK-cell markers. Turning to the study itself: The TCR beta repertoires originated in sorted CD3+CD56+NKG2C+, CD3+CD56+NKG2C- and CD3+CD56-NKG2C+ T cells. One of the eight sequenced donors was seronegative, whereas the other seven were HCMV-seropositive.

Germline V gene sequence: CDR1 SGHRS, CDR2 YFSETQ. CDR3 length: 14 residues. Regarding the study as a whole: The CD3+CD56-NKG2C+ fraction was also led by these clonotypes in a few donors. About 1.0-8% of CD8+ T cells in roughly six donors belonged to dominant NKG2C+ clonotypes.

The sample comprised blood T cells: a sorted CD56 or NKG2C T cell subset, CD4+ or CD8+ T cells, or bulk PBMC T cells (not recorded which). The rearrangement links TRBV5-1 to TRBJ2-1; the TCRdb D gene call, TRBD1, has no DNA to confirm it. The clonotype was recovered from a woman aged 45-60 years in good health. CDR3 amino acids: CASSEDQGGDEQFF.